The T cell receptor beta chain described here comes from a study of blood T cell repertoires in COVID-19 (dated by TCRdb to the early 2020s). In terms of the full investigation: Samples covering the acute and convalescent phases of COVID-19 were provided by collaborators in the United States, Italy and Spain. The material from the prospective study consisted of cDNA or gDNA derived from T cells, B-cell-depleted T cells, or PBMCs. Subjects who had been exposed to COVID-19, were actively infected with it, or had recovered from it provided the deeply sampled blood TCRbeta repertoires that made up the dataset. The repertoires were released in a freely available public database meant as a resource for research on the immune response to SARS-CoV-2. The samples were drawn from two sources: the first 160 participants of the ongoing ImmuneRACE study, and 1,000 to 1,500 subjects contributed by 6 global collaborators. The sample metadata nearly always contained a de-identified subject ID, COVID-19 status, age in years and sex. Where HLA class I and class II types were available, the types were taken from metadata supplied by the sample provider, not from assay-based typing.

Judged by its sample share, this clone qualifies as medium-sized (0.01 to 0.1%). No cognate antigen has been identified for it. Per-nucleotide qualities are absent, and no much larger clonotype sits a single base away. The immunoSEQ Assay, a bias-controlled multiplex PCR, was used to amplify TCRbeta CDR3 regions from genomic DNA. The paper's data handling went like this. The number of nucleated cells in each sample was estimated from the amplification of reference gene primers within the assay. To quantify the absolute abundance of each unique TCRbeta CDR3 rearrangement, sequence reads were collapsed and filtered. For each sample, productive Simpson clonality was calculated as the square root of Simpson's diversity index over productive rearrangements. In its TCRdb copy, this immuneACCESS table keeps in-frame sequences only and misses some clones. Where compared with another copy, unresolved V genes explain less than half of these, and the others have no known cause. The V and J calls and clone size were taken over from that table, and D and trimming were inferred from the DNA. Present in this sample are over 150,000 clones, 88% of which were seen just once. The ten largest make up around 2% of the sample.

Samples from volunteer blood donors who had recovered from COVID-19 were contributed by a second Seattle source. Collaborating institutions collected whole blood in K2EDTA tubes following their own protocols. For TCRbeta analysis, collaborator samples were shipped as frozen whole blood, as isolated PBMCs, or as DNA extracted from either sample type. Results the study describes overall, beyond this receptor: How much clinical and demographic metadata was included differed by source and by participant, and the metadata was provided uncurated.

Trimmed from V: 3 bases; trimmed from J: 1 base; junction bases lacking a gene match: 1. CDR1 MNHNS and CDR2 SASEGT are derived from the germline V gene. The CDR3 numbers 14 residues from cysteine through phenylalanine. Only the CDR3 DNA stays, 42 bases, in frame from base 1. Sequencing was done on a sample of peripheral blood. This TCR was sampled from a man in his fifties who had recovered from COVID-19. The chain is encoded by TRBV6-1 joined to TRBJ2-3; TRBD1 aligns with 7 central bases. The CDR3 region has the sequence CASSDGTGTDTQYF. The bases read TGTGCCAGCAGTGATGGGACAGGCACAGATACGCAGTATTTT.